The T cell receptor beta chain under discussion was sequenced for a study of immune evolution from preneoplasia to lung adenocarcinoma. Points from the study as a whole: Top clone frequencies peaked in normal lung, apparently declining through invasive adenocarcinoma. Compared with EGFR-mutant or double wild-type lesions, KRAS-mutant nodules were more clonal.

Patients had resection in Japan or China between about 2013 and 2017. Only in-frame clones appear in the TCRdb table, and some are missing; sequencing was by immunoSEQ multiplex PCR. The table includes tens of thousands of clones, around 75% detected once. CDR1 SGHAT and CDR2 FQNNGV come from the germline V gene. V lost 6 bases and J lost 5; bases outside the gene matches: 17. This CDR3 region has 17 residues. Of note for this clone: The antigen remains unidentified.

Specimen: FFPE invasive lung adenocarcinoma tissue. The clonotype originates from a person aged 60 to 70 with lung adenocarcinoma. The V and J genes are TRBV11-2 and TRBJ2-5, with 8 bases that match TRBD2. CDR3 DNA: TGTGCCAGCAGTTCGCGTCCCGGGGGGGGGCAGGAGGAGACCCAGTACTTC. The encoded protein is CASSSRPGGGQEETQYF. The variable domain in full, with the rest retrieved from reference TRBV11-2 and TRBJ2-5, is EAGVAQSPRYKIIEKRQSVAFWCNPISGHATLYWYQQILGQGPKLLIQFQNNGVVDDSQLPKDRFSAERLKGVDSTLKIQPAKLEDSAVYLCASSSRPGGGQEETQYFGPGTRLLVL.